What follows is one T cell receptor (beta chain) and its context. This clonotype was recorded once. The target of this receptor is not known. No base quality information exists; no much larger clone differs at one position. One read is thin evidence. The source of the sample is a study of T cells after yellow fever vaccination (dated by TCRdb to between 2019 and 2020). At the level of the whole study: The SMART-Seq v4 Ultra Low Input RNA kit was used to prepare libraries from fractions with low cell numbers. Blood samples were taken at several timepoints before and after primary and secondary immunization, and bulk PBMC replicates and cell subsets were isolated. To follow T-cell clones before and after primary and booster YFV17D yellow fever vaccination, bulk TCR alpha and beta repertoires were sequenced over time. Two healthy male donors, one aged 18 to 30 and one aged 30 to 40 years, made up the cohort.

The treatment or condition label, read with the paper, signifies: live attenuated yellow fever vaccine strain. A standard Ficoll-Paque protocol was used to isolate PBMCs from peripheral blood. Dynabeads CD4 and CD8 positive selection kits were used to isolate the CD4 and CD8 T-cell fractions. RNA was extracted with TriZol from bulk PBMCs, CD4 and CD8 fractions, and dextramer-positive and dextramer-negative fractions. The data were produced on an Illumina NovaSeq 6000. TCR cDNA was synthesized by 5'RACE template switching, through which a universal primer site and unique molecular identifiers were introduced. cDNA synthesis was primed from both the TCR alpha and TCR beta constant segments. Library amplification used two PCR steps, and the second PCR step added sample barcodes and sequencing adapters. Sequencing of the libraries was done on either Illumina HiSeq 2500 (2x100 bp) or NovaSeq (2x150 bp). Regarding the original processing steps: Demultiplexing of reads and collapsing into UMI consensus sequences were performed with MIGEC, and V(D)J alignment was carried out with MiXCR. Vaccine-responding clonotypes were identified with edgeR using replicate PBMC samples, with FDR below 0.01 and a log2 fold change above 5 up to day 15 being required. Each bulk clonotype was labeled CD4 or CD8 based on which sequenced repertoire, CD4 or CD8, contained the clonotype at higher abundance. TCRdb itself trimmed the public reads at Q25 with fastp, ran MiXCR and retained productive beta chains. Rows merge per CDR3 protein into single entries with the most common DNA and genes. The V and J calls and clone size come from TCRdb's table, not from the authors' own analysis. Counted in this sample were about 350,000 distinct CDR3 sequences; about an eighth of them appeared once. The ten largest clonotypes hold 3.2% of the sample.

The full study reports these points: Computational filtering was needed because FACS-sorted repertoires could contain abundant contaminating clonotypes from the bulk population. A small fraction of clonotypes showed up in both the CD4 and CD8 compartments, probably as a result of convergent recombination. Most clones expanded after primary vaccination were re-detected after the booster (almost 97% of CD4 and more than 70% of CD8), suggesting broad memory maintenance. The secondary T-cell response was weaker than the primary response but faster, peaking on day 5 instead of day 15. Because only a couple of donors were included in the study, the extent to which the findings can be generalized is limited.

The germline V gene sets CDR1 to SGHRS and CDR2 to YFSETQ. Trimming leaves V shorter by 4 bases and J shorter by 4 bases, with the junction holding 7 bases beyond the gene matches. The CDR3, cysteine through phenylalanine, is 15 amino acids long. The CDR3 DNA has 45 bases and is translated from base 1. The V and J segments used are TRBV5-1 and TRBJ1-4, and TRBD1 aligns with 7 junction nucleotides. This sequence originates from a man aged 18-30 years who received the YFV17D yellow fever vaccine. Sequencing was performed on CD4+ T cells sorted from PBMCs, taken 15 days after the yellow fever booster vaccination. CDR3 reads: CASSLETGYNEKLFF. DNA sequence: TGCGCCAGCAGCCTTGAGACAGGGTATAATGAAAAACTGTTTTTT.